This is a list of T cell receptor beta chains from one sample in a study of T-cell reconstitution after alpha-beta-depleted transplantation in children. TCRdb reprocessed the PCR reads via MiXCR and lists one record per CDR3 protein. Among approximately 800,000 distinct CDR3 sequences listed, around 17% were seen once. The material sequenced was PBMCs, mostly from graft donor cells, taken 360 days after TCRalphabeta/CD19-depleted stem cell transplant. The receptors originated from a male patient aged 10 to 17 who had a stem cell transplant for acute lymphoblastic leukemia, so the T cells may come from the graft donor. The CDR3 runs from the conserved cysteine through the conserved F or W. D genes are given only for firm matches. Part of the rows lack a size; the others show once, few, many or a class for expanded clones.

J gene	D gene	clone size	V gene	CDR3 protein	CDR3 DNA
TRBJ1-1	.	.	TRBV20-1	CSARDPGAADTEAFF	TGCAGTGCTAGAGATCCCGGGGCGGCGGACACTGAAGCTTTCTTT
TRBJ2-5	.	.	TRBV12-3/TRBV12-4	CASSLAPSQETQYF	TGTGCCAGCAGTTTAGCCCCTTCCCAAGAGACCCAGTACTTC
TRBJ2-3	TRBD2	.	TRBV20-1	CSATRTSGSTYTQYF	TGCAGTGCTACCCGGACTAGCGGGAGCACATATACGCAGTATTTT
TRBJ1-5	.	few	TRBV6-1	CASSEQVLSNQPQHF	TGTGCCAGCAGTGAACAAGTCCTTAGCAATCAGCCCCAGCATTTT
TRBJ2-2	TRBD2	.	TRBV11-1	CASSLDGLAGTNTGELFF	TGTGCCAGCAGCTTAGATGGACTAGCGGGGACGAACACCGGGGAGCTGTTTTTT
TRBJ2-1	.	many	TRBV29-1	CSVDTNNEQFF	TGCAGCGTCGACACAAACAATGAGCAGTTCTTC
TRBJ2-7	.	.	TRBV10-3	CAISESTRVAHESSYEQYF	TGTGCCATCAGTGAGTCTACCCGGGTAGCACATGAGAGCTCCTACGAGCAGTACTTC
TRBJ1-2	TRBD1	.	TRBV12-3/TRBV12-4	CASSTHGQVIYGYTF	TGTGCCAGCAGCACCCATGGACAGGTGATATATGGCTACACCTTC
TRBJ2-4	.	.	TRBV20-1	CSARAPRGYEIAKNIQYF	TGCAGTGCTAGAGCCCCCCGCGGATACGAGATAGCCAAAAACATTCAGTACTTC
TRBJ1-1	.	once	TRBV29-1	CSVAQIEAFF	TGCAGCGTGGCACAGATAGAAGCTTTCTTT
TRBJ2-1	.	.	TRBV12-3/TRBV12-4	CASSLVGVRNEQFF	TGTGCCAGCAGTTTAGTTGGAGTGAGGAATGAGCAGTTCTTC
TRBJ1-2	.	few	TRBV20-1	CSARRKGANYGYTF	TGCAGTGCTAGAAGGAAAGGGGCTAACTATGGCTACACCTTC
TRBJ1-5	.	.	TRBV28	CASSLKAGTNQPQHF	TGTGCCAGCAGTTTAAAGGCAGGGACCAATCAGCCCCAGCATTTT
TRBJ2-1	TRBD1	few	TRBV5-1	CASSLGWTGRWDNEQFF	TGCGCCAGCAGCTTGGGGTGGACAGGCCGGTGGGACAATGAGCAGTTCTTC
TRBJ2-1	.	few	TRBV18	CASSPRTRLVSSYNEQFF	TGTGCCAGCTCACCACGAACCAGACTAGTGAGCTCCTACAATGAGCAGTTCTTC
TRBJ2-3	.	.	TRBV21-1	CASSLPDKRESTDTQYF	TGTGCCAGCAGTCTACCTGACAAGCGGGAGAGCACAGATACGCAGTATTTT
TRBJ2-7	.	.	TRBV4-2	CASSQVDFSYEQYF	TGTGCCAGCAGCCAAGTAGATTTCTCCTACGAGCAGTACTTC
TRBJ1-1	.	many	TRBV29-1	CSVGGRSGGAFF	TGCAGCGTTGGGGGGCGGTCAGGAGGAGCTTTCTTT
TRBJ2-7	.	few	TRBV29-1	CSVGGGLPDSYEQYF	TGCAGCGTTGGTGGGGGGCTCCCCGACTCCTACGAGCAGTACTTC
TRBJ2-3	TRBD2	.	TRBV18	CASSPLASGADTQYF	TGTGCCAGCTCACCACTGGCTAGCGGCGCAGATACGCAGTATTTT
TRBJ1-1	.	.	TRBV7-9	CASSPEVMNTEAFF	TGTGCCAGCAGCCCGGAGGTGATGAACACTGAAGCTTTCTTT
TRBJ2-1	TRBD2	.	TRBV29-1	CSVGGLAQGYNEQFF	TGCAGCGTGGGGGGACTAGCGCAAGGTTACAATGAGCAGTTCTTC
TRBJ1-5	TRBD1	.	TRBV25-1	CASAPLGQGSNQPQHF	TGTGCCAGCGCTCCACTGGGACAGGGAAGCAATCAGCCCCAGCATTTT
TRBJ2-7	.	few	TRBV5-1	CASSSSTGYEQYF	TGCGCCAGCAGCTCATCAACAGGGTACGAGCAGTACTTC
TRBJ1-3	.	few	TRBV5-1	CATSTGHGNTIYF	TGCGCCACCTCTACGGGGCACGGAAACACCATATATTTT
TRBJ1-1	TRBD1	few	TRBV6-1	CASSKRGPTEAFF	TGTGCCAGCAGTAAAAGGGGGCCCACTGAAGCTTTCTTT
TRBJ2-5	.	.	TRBV27	CASSWRGEGQETQYF	TGTGCCAGCAGTTGGAGGGGCGAGGGCCAAGAGACCCAGTACTTC
TRBJ1-5	TRBD1	many	TRBV29-1	CSVVLGGGSDQPQHF	TGCAGCGTTGTGTTGGGAGGGGGCTCTGATCAGCCCCAGCATTTT
TRBJ2-1	TRBD2	.	TRBV7-3	CASSPHAGDNEQFF	TGTGCCAGCAGCCCCCATGCGGGAGACAATGAGCAGTTCTTC
TRBJ1-5	TRBD1	few	TRBV4-1	CASSHSPGGLIHQPQHF	TGCGCCAGCAGCCATTCCCCAGGGGGCCTCATCCATCAGCCCCAGCATTTT
TRBJ2-2	.	few	TRBV29-1	CSAVVFQTGELFF	TGCAGCGCAGTAGTCTTTCAAACCGGGGAGCTGTTTTTT
TRBJ2-2	.	many	TRBV6-4	CASSPGLWGTGELFF	TGTGCCAGCAGTCCGGGATTATGGGGGACCGGGGAGCTGTTTTTT
TRBJ2-5	TRBD2	many	TRBV29-1	CSVPGGGGFRETQYF	TGCAGCGTGCCCGGAGGCGGGGGATTTCGAGAGACCCAGTACTTC
TRBJ2-3	TRBD1	few	TRBV6-1	CASRHRGGVDTQYF	TGTGCCAGCAGACACAGGGGCGGTGTAGATACGCAGTATTTT
TRBJ1-1	TRBD1	.	TRBV11-1	CASSLARIQGALRGTEAFF	TGTGCCAGCAGCTTAGCGCGTATACAGGGGGCCCTAAGGGGCACTGAAGCTTTCTTT
TRBJ2-3	.	.	TRBV20-1	CSATSGADTQYF	TGCAGTGCTACCTCGGGAGCAGATACGCAGTATTTT
TRBJ2-2	TRBD1	many	TRBV29-1	CSVTQGTGTGELFF	TGCAGCGTTACCCAAGGGACAGGGACCGGGGAGCTGTTTTTT
TRBJ2-3	.	few	TRBV5-1	CASSLTSLPTTDTQYF	TGCGCCAGCAGCTTGACTAGCCTACCTACCACAGATACGCAGTATTTT
TRBJ2-1	.	few	TRBV24-1	CATSATGWDNEQFF	TGTGCCACCAGTGCGACAGGTTGGGACAATGAGCAGTTCTTC
TRBJ2-7	TRBD2	.	TRBV20-1	CSASSGVSYEQYF	TGCAGTGCTAGTAGCGGGGTTTCCTACGAGCAGTACTTC
TRBJ2-7	.	.	TRBV7-2	CASSLGSARTYEQYF	TGTGCCAGCAGCTTAGGCTCAGCCAGGACCTACGAGCAGTACTTC
TRBJ1-2	TRBD1	.	TRBV7-6	CASSSGTDFGYTF	TGTGCCAGCAGCTCCGGGACAGACTTTGGCTACACCTTC
TRBJ1-1	.	.	TRBV5-1	CASSLGGLVAFF	TGCGCCAGCAGCTTGGGGGGCCTCGTAGCTTTCTTT
TRBJ2-2	.	few	TRBV4-1	CASSPGQYTGELFF	TGCGCCAGCAGCCCCGGACAGTACACCGGGGAGCTGTTTTTT
TRBJ2-7	.	.	TRBV29-1	CSVQGDSYEQYF	TGCAGCGTTCAAGGGGACTCCTACGAGCAGTACTTC
TRBJ2-1	TRBD2	few	TRBV4-1	CASSQAGLAGPHEQFF	TGCGCCAGCAGCCAAGCGGGACTAGCGGGTCCCCATGAGCAGTTCTTC
TRBJ1-2	.	.	TRBV29-1	CSVERGQHYGYTF	TGCAGCGTTGAAAGAGGACAGCACTATGGCTACACCTTC